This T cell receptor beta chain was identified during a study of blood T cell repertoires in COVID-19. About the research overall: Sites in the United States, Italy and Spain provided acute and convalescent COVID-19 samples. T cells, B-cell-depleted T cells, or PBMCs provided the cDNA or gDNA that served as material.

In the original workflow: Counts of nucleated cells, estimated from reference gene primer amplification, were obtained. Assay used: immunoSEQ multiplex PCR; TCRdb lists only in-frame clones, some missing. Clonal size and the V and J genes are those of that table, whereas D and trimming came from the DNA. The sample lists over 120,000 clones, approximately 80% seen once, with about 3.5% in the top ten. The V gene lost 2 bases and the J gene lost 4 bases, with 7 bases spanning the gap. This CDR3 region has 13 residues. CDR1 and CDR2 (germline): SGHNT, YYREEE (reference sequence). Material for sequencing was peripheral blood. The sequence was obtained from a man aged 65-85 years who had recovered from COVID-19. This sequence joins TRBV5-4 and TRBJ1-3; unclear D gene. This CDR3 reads CASSLTLGNTIYF. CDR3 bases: TGTGCCAGCAGCTTAACCCTAGGAAACACCATATATTTT.